The next 9 T cell receptor beta chains were all read from a single sample in a study of CD8+ T cells in alopecia areata. Stated treatment: oral pan-JAK inhibitor, 5-10 mg twice daily. cDNA serving as the sequencing template came from extracted, reverse transcribed RNA. Measured with immunoSEQ multiplex PCR; TCRdb has only the in-frame clones, and not every one. The table lists about 270,000 clones, about three fifths of them singletons, with around 0.84% in the top ten. The sequencing used CD4+ T cells sorted from blood, collected between weeks 51 and 54, from a patient treated with tofacitinib. The receptors here all came from a human donor with alopecia areata.

This rearrangement joins TRBV30 to TRBJ2-2; 9 nucleotides line up with TRBD2. V lost 3 bases and J lost 6; bases outside the gene matches: 14. The germline CDR1 and CDR2 sequences are GTSNPN and SVGIG (reference sequence). This CDR3 has 17 residues. In nucleotides, the CDR3 is TGTGCCTGGAGCCCCTCCCGGACTAGCGATACCCCCGGGGAGCTGTTTTTT. It yields the protein CAWSPSRTSDTPGELFF.

The chain joins TRBV4-1 to TRBJ2-7; D is perhaps TRBD2 (6 bases). The germline CDR1 and CDR2 sequences are MGHRA and YSYEKL. The CDR3 has 13 residues. Trimming removed 1 base at V and 3 bases at J, with 7 bases between. CDR3 DNA: TGCGCCAGCAGCCAAGGACTAGGCTACGAGCAGTACTTC. This codes for CASSQGLGYEQYF.

This chain's CDR3 is CSVAITRKETQYF. The CDR3 DNA reads TGCAGCGTTGCGATTACTAGAAAAGAGACCCAGTACTTC. The chain combines TRBV29-1 with TRBJ2-5, with a possible D match to TRBD2 (5 bases). The germline gives CDR1 SQVTM, CDR2 ANQGSEA. V was trimmed by 4 bases and J by 3 bases, leaving 12 bases between them. The CDR3 has 13 residues.

V and J are TRBV11-2 and TRBJ2-1, with D maybe TRBD1 (6 bases). CDR1 and CDR2 (germline): SGHAT, FQNNGV. Trimming pared 7 bases from V and 7 bases from J, leaving 20 bases between. The CDR3 extends over 15 amino acids. DNA of the CDR3: TGTGCCAGCACCTTCGGGACACAGCCGGGGAATGAGCAGTTCTTC. Translation: CASTFGTQPGNEQFF.

The chain has TRBV9 and TRBJ2-5; D is unclear. V lost 1 base and J lost 2, with 6 bases in between. Germline loops: CDR1 SGDLS, CDR2 YYNGEE. CDR3 length equals 13 residues. The DNA of the CDR3 is TGTGCCAGCAGCGTAAGCTTACAAGAGACCCAGTACTTC. Encoded protein: CASSVSLQETQYF.

This chain links TRBV5-1 with TRBJ2-1, with unresolved D. Germline V CDR1 and CDR2: SGHRS, YFSETQ. V lost 4 bases and J 1 base, leaving 15 bases between the germline ends. The CDR3 loop spans 16 amino acids. CDR3 loop: CASSDPVVGSYNEQFF. The CDR3 DNA sequence: TGCGCCAGCAGCGACCCCGTTGTGGGGTCCTACAATGAGCAGTTCTTC. Supplemented by reference TRBV5-1 and TRBJ2-1, the full variable domain reads KAGVTQTPRYLIKTRGQQVTLSCSPISGHRSVSWYQQTPGQGLQFLFEYFSETQRNKGNFPGRFSGRQFSNSRSEMNVSTLELGDSALYLCASSDPVVGSYNEQFFGPGTRLTVL.

This clone was detected a few times. The J gene is TRBJ1-5, the V gene TRBV6-5, with D possibly TRBD1 on 5 matching bases. This CDR3 has 15 residues. Germline-derived CDR1 and CDR2 are MNHEY and SVGAGI. Trimming left V 5 bases short and J 5 bases short, with 16 bases between. DNA of the CDR3: TGTGCCAGCAGTCCTGGGACCTCGGCCTATCAGCCCCAGCATTTT. It translates to CASSPGTSAYQPQHF.

The chain has TRBV5-1 and TRBJ1-1; D might be TRBD1 (6 bases). Between the trimmed V and J ends, which lost 0 bases and 6 bases, there was a span of 21 bases. This CDR3 contains 17 residues. Germline V gene sequence: CDR1 SGHRS, CDR2 YFSETQ. CDR3 DNA: TGCGCCAGCAGCTTGGCCGGGGCAGGGGCCTTAGGGGCTGAAGCTTTCTTT. Its translation is CASSLAGAGALGAEAFF.

The sample holds one count of this clone. This chain links TRBV9 with TRBJ2-5; TRBD1 agrees at 8 bases. The CDR3 covers 15 residues. Germline loops: CDR1 SGDLS, CDR2 YYNGEE. The ends lost 3 bases at V and 5 bases at J; junction bases unmatched: 9. CDR3 sequence (DNA): TGTGCCAGCAGCGGCATCCCAGGGGGCAGGGAGACCCAGTACTTC. Translation: CASSGIPGGRETQYF.